The sequence of this T cell receptor (beta chain) was determined in a study of yellow fever vaccine responses in identical twins. TCRdb used MiXCR to reprocess the RT-PCR reads, holding one entry per CDR3 protein. The table has under 7,500 distinct CDR3 sequences, roughly 89% seen once; the top ten hold around 3.4%. Per germline, CDR1 SEHNR and CDR2 FQNEAQ (reference sequence). With V trimmed by 5 bases and J by 5 bases, 9 bases remained unmatched. The CDR3 extends over 17 amino acids. The source material was T cells from blood (PBMCs), unsorted or a sorted subset (not recorded which), sampled before or after yellow fever vaccination (not recorded which). This sequence was found in a young woman who received the yellow fever vaccine. The chain is built from TRBV7-9 and TRBJ2-1, with 13 nucleotides matching TRBD2. CDR3 sequence: CASSPGTSGTRHNEQFF. The CDR3 nucleotides are TGTGCCAGCAGCCCAGGGACTAGCGGGACGAGGCACAATGAGCAGTTCTTC.